These 14 T cell receptor beta chains came from one sample sequenced in a study of CD8 T cells in Susac syndrome. Random hexamers were used to reverse transcribe an amount of roughly 0.5 to 1 ug RNA. TCRdb re-called the immunoSEQ multiplex PCR reads through MiXCR, storing one row per CDR3 protein. The repertoire includes 85,000 to 90,000 distinct CDR3 sequences, around 93% of them detected once, and around 0.34% sits in the top ten. Sequencing was done on a sample of CD8+ T cells from PBMCs. The receptors originated from a human donor in good health.

The gene calls are TRBV2 and TRBJ2-7; D possibly corresponds to TRBD1 (5 bases). Germline V lookup: CDR1 SNHLY, CDR2 FYNNEI. Trimming pared 8 bases from V and 4 bases from J, leaving 9 bases between. The CDR3 has 11 residues. CDR3 sequence (DNA): TGTGCCAGCTCAGGGTTATACGAGCAGTACTTC. It is translated as CASSGLYEQYF.

The V call is TRBV14, the J call TRBJ2-7; TRBD1 matches at 9 bases. This CDR3 region has 13 residues. The J segment lost 6 bases and the V segment lost 7 bases, leaving 7 bases of the junction unmatched. CDR1 and CDR2 (germline): SGHDN, FVKESK. The CDR3 sequence is CASTGTGLREQYF. The CDR3 coding sequence is TGTGCCAGCACCGGGACAGGGTTGCGCGAGCAGTACTTC.

The chain couples TRBV14 to TRBJ1-2; D ambiguous. Germline V gene lookup returns CDR1 SGHDN and CDR2 FVKESK. The CDR3 sequence is 13 residues long. Trimming stripped 1 base from V and 4 bases from J, with 7 bases between. In DNA form, the CDR3 reads TGTGCCAGCAGCCAAGCCGGATTCTATGGCTACACCTTC. Its translation is CASSQAGFYGYTF.

The chain recombines TRBV9 with TRBJ2-1; perhaps TRBD1 as D (7 bases). V was trimmed by 4 bases and J by 10 bases, leaving 15 bases between them. Germline CDR1 is SGDLS and CDR2 is YYNGEE. The CDR3 runs to 13 residues. The CDR3, as DNA: TGTGCCAGCAGCCCTTCAGGGGGGTCGGAGCAGTTCTTC. It codes for CASSPSGGSEQFF.

V is TRBV12-5 and J is TRBJ1-1; D not resolved. V gave up 3 bases and J gave up 6 bases, with 11 bases separating them. Germline V gene sequence: CDR1 LGHNT, CDR2 FRNRAP. This CDR3 comprises 13 residues. The CDR3 loop is CASGFDIRAEAFF. CDR3 sequence (DNA): TGTGCTAGTGGTTTCGACATACGCGCTGAAGCTTTCTTT.

The V and J genes are TRBV12-5 and TRBJ2-5; a weak D match, TRBD1 (5 bases). CDR1 LGHNT and CDR2 FRNRAP come from the germline V gene. V lost 5 bases and J lost 5, with 15 bases in between. The length of the CDR3 is 14 residues. CDR3 sequence: CASGLTAGWETQYF. DNA of the CDR3: TGTGCTAGTGGTCTGACAGCAGGGTGGGAGACCCAGTACTTC.

The chain links TRBV7-8 to TRBJ1-1, with D hard to call. Germline V gives CDR1 SGHVS, CDR2 FQNEAQ. Trimming cost V 4 bases and J 3 bases, with 9 bases left between them. CDR3 length equals 13 residues. CDR3 region: CASSWTGDTEAFF. The CDR3 nucleotides read TGTGCCAGCAGCTGGACCGGCGACACTGAAGCTTTCTTT.

The chain couples TRBV6-5 to TRBJ2-1; possibly TRBD1 for D (6 bases). Germline V CDR1 and CDR2: MNHEY, SVGAGI. The V end was cut by 7 bases, the J end by 2 bases, with 9 bases between. The CDR3 consists of 13 residues. Here the CDR3 reads CASIGTPYNEQFF. The DNA of the CDR3 is TGTGCCAGCATAGGGACACCCTACAATGAGCAGTTCTTC.

In this sample, this clonotype turned up once. The rearrangement uses TRBV7-3 and TRBJ2-5; TRBD1 aligns across 10 bases. Germline V gene lookup returns CDR1 SGHTA and CDR2 FQGTGA. The CDR3 extends over 16 amino acids. Unmatched junction bases numbered 11, after V lost 5 bases and J lost 5 bases. The CDR3, as DNA: TGTGCCAGCAGCCCCACGACAGGGGGCGGGAGGGAGACCCAGTACTTC. This translates into CASSPTTGGGRETQYF.

The chain couples TRBV11-2 to TRBJ1-3; D not resolved. The CDR3 has 16 amino acids. Germline V gene lookup returns CDR1 SGHAT and CDR2 FQNNGV. With 1 base removed from V and 0 bases from J, the gap between germline ends came to 10 bases. CDR3 nucleotide sequence: TGTGCCAGCAGCTTAGGTCCACCCAGCTCTGGAAACACCATATATTTT. Its protein product is CASSLGPPSSGNTIYF.

This clonotype was observed once. The CDR3: CASSLGLAASQETQYF. The CDR3 DNA sequence: TGTGCCAGCAGCTTAGGGTTAGCGGCGTCCCAAGAGACCCAGTACTTC. The chain combines TRBV13 with TRBJ2-5, with D possibly matching TRBD2 (6 bases). Trimming cost V 0 bases and J 1 base, with 12 bases left between them. The CDR3 runs 16 residues. The germline gives CDR1 PRHDT, CDR2 FYEKMQ (reference sequence).

The V gene is TRBV9, the J gene TRBJ2-2, with D perhaps TRBD1 or TRBD2 (5 bases each). The CDR3 consists of 17 residues. Trimming cost V 3 bases and J 0 bases, with 15 bases left between them. The V gene's germline CDR1 is SGDLS and CDR2 YYNGEE. The CDR3 DNA follows: TGTGCCAGCAGCGCTCCTGTTTGGGGGACGAACACCGGGGAGCTGTTTTTT. This encodes CASSAPVWGTNTGELFF.

The J gene is TRBJ1-1, the V gene TRBV6-5, with D hard to call. This CDR3 contains 13 residues. V dropped 6 bases and J dropped 6 bases, with 14 bases sitting between them. Germline CDR1 and CDR2: MNHEY and SVGAGI. The CDR3 reads CASSPLGGSEAFF. The CDR3 bases are TGTGCCAGCAGCCCTCTCGGTGGCTCTGAAGCTTTCTTT.

V gene TRBV29-1 combines with J gene TRBJ1-2; D call uncertain. Germline assignment: CDR1 SQVTM and CDR2 ANQGSEA. Trimming stripped 7 bases from V and 1 base from J, with 13 bases between. The CDR3 is 13 amino acids. The CDR3 DNA reads TGCAGCGGGTGGGGAGACCTTAACTATGGCTACACCTTC. Translation: CSGWGDLNYGYTF.